This entry lists 20 T cell receptor beta chains sequenced from one sample in a study of T cell responses to AZD1222 COVID-19 vaccine. Repertoires were generated with immunoSEQ multiplex PCR, while TCRdb's copy carries only in-frame clones and drops some. The sample lists roughly 140,000 clones, 90% occurring once. Material: peripheral blood, obtained on day 0 of AZD1222 vaccination. Receptors originate from an adult in good health.

V is TRBV19 and J is TRBJ2-2; D ambiguous. The length of the CDR3 is 15 residues. V was pared by 3 bases and J by 6 bases, with 14 bases between. Germline V gene data show CDR1 as LNHDA and CDR2 as SQIVND (reference sequence). The CDR3 spells CASSISFMKAGELFF. The CDR3 coding sequence is TGTGCCAGTAGTATCTCTTTTATGAAGGCCGGGGAGCTGTTTTTT.

This rearrangement joins TRBV19 to TRBJ2-4, with TRBD2 as a possible D gene (5 bases). V was pared by 1 base and J by 8 bases, with 15 bases between. CDR3 size: 15 residues. Germline loops: CDR1 LNHDA, CDR2 SQIVND (reference sequence). The CDR3 bases are TGTGCCAGTAGTATAGGGGCCAGGACTCGGGACATTCAGTACTTC. Amino acids: CASSIGARTRDIQYF.

The V and J genes are TRBV4-3 and TRBJ2-1; 7 nucleotides agree with TRBD2. J lost 2 bases, V lost 0 bases, and 4 bases had no gene match. Germline-derived CDR1 and CDR2 are LGHNA and YSLEER. This CDR3 has 16 residues. CDR3 DNA sequence: TGCGCCAGCAGCCAAGATCGACTAGCTGCCTACAATGAGCAGTTCTTC. Amino acids: CASSQDRLAAYNEQFF.

This chain's CDR3 is CAWSPPWIDSYNEQFF. CDR3 coding DNA: TGTGCCTGGAGCCCGCCCTGGATCGACTCCTACAATGAGCAGTTCTTC. The chain joins TRBV30 to TRBJ2-1; no clear D. Trimming took 3 bases from V and 0 from J, leaving 15 bases between them. The CDR3 runs to 16 residues. CDR1 and CDR2 (germline): GTSNPN, SVGIG (reference sequence).

The J gene is TRBJ2-1, the V gene TRBV19, with 10 bases lining up with TRBD2. Germline V lookup: CDR1 LNHDA, CDR2 SQIVND (reference sequence). The CDR3 has 14 residues. Unmatched junction bases numbered 4, after V lost 4 bases and J lost 7 bases. This CDR3 reads CASSRLAGWNEQFF. Here the CDR3 DNA reads TGTGCCAGTAGTAGACTAGCGGGCTGGAATGAGCAGTTCTTC.

This clone was recorded once. The gene calls are TRBV29-1 and TRBJ1-1; TRBD1 aligns across 8 bases. The CDR3 runs 14 residues. The J segment lost 0 bases and the V segment lost 5 bases, leaving 5 bases of the junction unmatched. The germline V gene encodes CDR1 SQVTM and CDR2 ANQGSEA. The CDR3 DNA reads TGCAGCGTTTACACGACAGGGGTGAACACTGAAGCTTTCTTT. Protein product: CSVYTTGVNTEAFF.

The V and J genes are TRBV3-1 (or the pseudogene TRBV3-2) and TRBJ2-4, with D possibly being TRBD2 (7 bases). CDR1 and CDR2 from the germline V gene are LGHDT and YNNKEL (reference sequence). V was clipped by 4 bases and J by 7 bases, with 17 bases between them. CDR3 size: 15 residues. In DNA, the CDR3 is TGTGCCAGCAGCCTCACGGGGGGCTCGGAGAACATTCAGTACTTC. Protein: CASSLTGGSENIQYF.

This clone was seen a single time. The rearrangement links TRBV7-2 to TRBJ2-1; no clear D. The germline CDR1 and CDR2 sequences are SGHTA and FQGNSA. V lost 1 base and J lost 5, with 12 bases in between. This CDR3 is 15 amino acids long. CDR3 protein: CASSLVSALNNEQFF. The CDR3 DNA sequence: TGTGCCAGCAGCTTAGTCTCAGCGCTAAACAATGAGCAGTTCTTC.

The rearrangement uses TRBV5-1 and TRBJ1-1; D perhaps matches TRBD1 (6 bases). The CDR3 extends over 15 amino acids. Germline values: CDR1 SGHRS, CDR2 YFSETQ. V lost 3 bases, J lost 2 bases, and 14 bases lay in between. In nucleotides, the CDR3 is TGCGCCAGCAGCTCCACAGGGTTAGGAAACACTGAAGCTTTCTTT. It translates to CASSSTGLGNTEAFF.

This chain connects TRBV29-1 to TRBJ1-2; tentative D call: TRBD1 (5 bases). The CDR3 spans 14 residues. The V gene's germline CDR1 is SQVTM and CDR2 ANQGSEA. V gave up 5 bases and J gave up 6 bases, with 19 bases separating them. The CDR3 coding sequence is TGCAGCGTTCCCGGGGGGTCCCTCTTAAATGGCTACACCTTC. It yields the protein CSVPGGSLLNGYTF.

The rearrangement links TRBV5-5 to TRBJ1-1; D is ambiguous. The CDR3 is 14 residues long. Trimming took 4 bases from V and 1 from J, leaving 11 bases between them. Germline assignment: CDR1 SGHKS and CDR2 YYEKEE (reference sequence). In nucleotides, the CDR3 is TGTGCCAGCAGCATAAACTCACGGAACACTGAAGCTTTCTTT. Translating it yields CASSINSRNTEAFF.

The chain joins TRBV4-3 to TRBJ1-1; D is ambiguous. CDR1 is LGHNA, CDR2 YSLEER, per germline. V dropped 0 bases and J dropped 10 bases, with 12 bases sitting between them. The CDR3 is 13 residues long. The CDR3: CASSQDYTRGAFF. The CDR3 region has the DNA TGCGCCAGCAGCCAAGATTACACCCGAGGAGCTTTCTTT.

The V call is TRBV5-1, the J call TRBJ1-4; TRBD1 agrees at 9 bases. The CDR3 is 15 amino acids. J was trimmed by 8 bases and V by 1 base; bases with no gene match: 6. CDR1 SGHRS and CDR2 YFSETQ come from the germline V gene. Here the CDR3 DNA reads TGCGCCAGCAGCTTGTTACAGGGGGCTCAGGAAAAACTGTTTTTT. Translation: CASSLLQGAQEKLFF.

The rearrangement links TRBV12-1 to TRBJ2-7; TRBD1, as called in the table, went unchecked against the DNA. TRBV12-1 is termed a pseudogene. The CDR3 spans 14 residues. DNA of the CDR3: TGTGCCAGCTGCCCAGGACAGACCTCATACGAGCAGTACTTC. Encoded protein: CASCPGQTSYEQYF.

J is TRBJ2-2 and V is TRBV6-4; D remains ambiguous. This CDR3 is 11 amino acids long. The germline CDR1 and CDR2 sequences are MRHNA and SNTAGT. Trimming took off 6 bases at V and 6 bases at J, with 5 bases between the two ends. Here the CDR3 reads CASRRSGELFF. CDR3 DNA sequence: TGTGCCAGCAGACGGTCCGGGGAGCTGTTTTTT.

The chain uses TRBV20-1 and TRBJ1-2; D remains ambiguous. The V end lost 5 bases, the J end lost 1 base, and 2 bases lay between the germline ends. Germline CDR1 reads DFQATT; CDR2 reads SNEGSKA (reference sequence). The CDR3 extends over 10 amino acids. The CDR3, as DNA: TGCAGTGCTGTTAACTATGGCTACACCTTC. Translation: CSAVNYGYTF.

This chain uses TRBV6-5 with TRBJ2-1; D may be TRBD2 (7 bases). CDR1 MNHEY and CDR2 SVGAGI come from the germline V gene. V was shortened by 2 bases and J by 3 bases, with 11 bases between the two germline ends. The CDR3 consists of 15 residues. The CDR3 region is CASSYEGGIYNEQFF. CDR3 bases: TGTGCCAGCAGTTACGAGGGGGGGATCTACAATGAGCAGTTCTTC.

The chain couples TRBV12-5 to TRBJ2-7, with a weak D call TRBD2 (5 bases). Germline loops: CDR1 LGHNT, CDR2 FRNRAP. Between the trimmed V and J ends, which lost 8 bases and 3 bases, there was a span of 20 bases. The CDR3 loop spans 15 amino acids. For the CDR3, the DNA is TGTGCTAGTAGAGGCGGGTTCTCAGAATTCTACGAGCAGTACTTC. This codes for CASRGGFSEFYEQYF.

The chain is built from TRBV5-6 and TRBJ1-6; D is undetermined. Trimming left V 3 bases short and J 7 bases short, with 2 bases between. The CDR3 length is 11 residues. Germline CDR1 SGHDT, CDR2 YYEEEE. CDR3 sequence reads: CASSSNSPLHF. CDR3 in DNA: TGTGCCAGCAGCTCGAATTCACCCCTCCACTTT.

The chain recombines TRBV11-2 with TRBJ1-2, with D maybe TRBD1 (5 bases). Deletions cut 1 base from V and 4 bases from J, with 13 bases between. This CDR3 contains 15 residues. In germline, CDR1 is SGHAT, CDR2 FQNNGV. This CDR3 reads CASSLGGGDRYGYTF. The CDR3 DNA reads as TGTGCCAGCAGCTTAGGGGGCGGGGATCGCTATGGCTACACCTTC.